This T cell receptor beta chain was sequenced during a study of CD8 T cells in ankylosing spondylitis. The table lists this clonotype with many counts. As yet, its antigen is unknown. MiXCR, run by TCRdb on the 5' RACE reads, gives a single entry per CDR3 protein. The profile shows 200,000 to 250,000 distinct CDR3 sequences, 9.5% to 12% of them singletons. The J segment lost 3 bases and the V segment lost 4 bases, leaving 20 bases of the junction unmatched. The CDR3 has 19 residues. Germline assignment: CDR1 SGHRS and CDR2 YFSETQ. Findings and limits, study-wide: Disease-associated clones were reportedly significantly overrepresented in matched ankylosing spondylitis synovial fluid.

The sequence derives from a male donor with ankylosing spondylitis or in good health (not recorded which). The rearrangement joins TRBV5-1 to TRBJ1-1; 8 nucleotides align to TRBD1. Sequencing was carried out using blood, either unsorted or a sorted T cell fraction (not recorded which). CDR3 loop: CASSGILGQGEEVDTEAFF. The CDR3 nucleotides are TGCGCCAGCAGCGGAATCCTCGGACAGGGAGAAGAGGTAGACACTGAAGCTTTCTTT.